The 25 T cell receptor beta chains below were found in one sample sequenced in a study of T cell changes during pregnancy in multiple sclerosis (dated by TCRdb to the late 2010s). Library generation was performed with the immunoSEQ multiplex PCR assay. TCRdb holds this immuneACCESS table with in-frame rearrangements only. Some clones are missing; in checked studies, unresolved V genes explain under half, and the rest has no known cause. Present in this sample are tens of thousands of clones, almost 95% of which were seen just once. The ten largest account for 2% of the sample. The sequencing here drew on peripheral blood, taken in the third trimester of pregnancy. The receptor set was obtained from a female donor in good health, enrolled as a control in a pregnancy study.

This clone was found once. The chain is built from TRBV2 and TRBJ2-1, with D possibly matching TRBD1 (8 bases). The CDR3 has 17 residues. V shed 6 bases and J shed 7 bases, with 25 bases lying between them. Per germline, CDR1 SNHLY and CDR2 FYNNEI. CDR3 in amino acids: CASSAGQGNPGGNEQFF. The CDR3 DNA is TGTGCCAGCAGCGCCGGACAGGGAAACCCCGGGGGGAATGAGCAGTTCTTC.

The chain carries TRBV27 and TRBJ1-2; 9 positions match TRBD1. The CDR3 consists of 14 residues. Germline trimming cut 4 bases from V and 8 bases from J; bases unmatched to any gene: 8. Per germline, CDR1 MNHEY and CDR2 SMNVEV (reference sequence). The CDR3 DNA reads TGTGCCAGCAGTTCGACAGGGGGGTTTCGGGGCTACACCTTC. This codes for CASSSTGGFRGYTF.

The rearrangement links TRBV4-1 to TRBJ2-7; D is unclear. V was cut by 8 bases and J by 4 bases, with 18 bases left in between. Germline CDR1 and CDR2: MGHRA and YSYEKL. This CDR3 is 14 amino acids long. The CDR3 here is CASELRLGSYEQYF. The CDR3 DNA reads as TGCGCCAGCGAACTGAGACTTGGAAGTTACGAGCAGTACTTC.

This clone was counted a single time. V usage is TRBV6-5 and J usage is TRBJ2-7; TRBD1 aligns across 11 bases. The junction had 1 base not matched to a gene; V was cut back by 0 bases and J by 0 bases. CDR3 length: 16 residues. Germline assignment: CDR1 MNHEY and CDR2 SVGAGI. The CDR3 nucleotides are TGTGCCAGCAGTTACTCCGGGACAGGGGGCTCCTACGAGCAGTACTTC. Its protein is CASSYSGTGGSYEQYF.

J is TRBJ2-3 and V is TRBV7-9, with 7 nucleotides matching TRBD2. V lost 5 bases to trimming and J lost 6 bases; unmatched junction nucleotides: 2. Germline V gives CDR1 SEHNR, CDR2 FQNEAQ (reference sequence). The CDR3 extends over 12 amino acids. CDR3 DNA sequence: TGTGCCAGCAGCCGGGGGGAGGATACGCAGTATTTT. Protein sequence: CASSRGEDTQYF.

Only one count was recorded for this clone. The rearrangement joins TRBV28 to TRBJ2-1; D is unresolved. CDR1 and CDR2 from the germline V gene are MDHEN and SYDVKM. The CDR3 runs to 14 residues. Trimming pared 2 bases from V and 0 bases from J, leaving 5 bases between. Written as DNA, the CDR3 is TGTGCCAGCAGTTTAGGCGGCTCCTACAATGAGCAGTTCTTC. Its translation is CASSLGGSYNEQFF.

The CDR3 is CASSLNSMNTEAFF. CDR3 DNA sequence: TGTGCCAGCTCACTAAATAGTATGAACACTGAAGCTTTCTTT. The chain has TRBV18 and TRBJ1-1, with unresolved D. V was clipped by 4 bases and J by 0 bases, with 9 bases between them. Germline values: CDR1 KGHSH, CDR2 LQKENI. The CDR3 has 14 residues.

The chain joins TRBV30 to TRBJ2-5; 10 bases are a match to TRBD1. This CDR3 spans 14 amino acids. Germline lookup yields CDR1 GTSNPN and CDR2 SVGIG (reference sequence). J gave up 3 bases and V 5 bases, and 6 bases lay outside the gene matches. In nucleotides, the CDR3 is TGTGCCTGGGACCGGACAGGGGGGAAAGAGACCCAGTACTTC. Translating it yields CAWDRTGGKETQYF.

This chain links TRBV15 with TRBJ2-5; 9 bases fit TRBD1. V trimming: 1 base; J trimming: 5 bases; junction bases outside the gene matches: 5. The CDR3 has 15 residues. Germline-derived CDR1 and CDR2 are LNHNV and YYDKDF (reference sequence). Here the CDR3 DNA reads TGTGCCACCAGCAGAGGGGGACAGGGAGCGGAGACCCAGTACTTC. Amino acid sequence: CATSRGGQGAETQYF.

The V call is TRBV4-2, the J call TRBJ2-4; D gene unclear. Trimming left V 4 bases short and J 2 bases short, with 21 bases between. CDR1 is LGHNA and CDR2 is YNFKEQ in the germline V gene. The CDR3 has 18 amino acids. The CDR3 spells CASSPNTRRYGSKNIQYF. The CDR3 coding sequence is TGTGCCAGCAGCCCGAATACCCGGCGCTACGGGTCCAAAAACATTCAGTACTTC.

The CDR3 protein is CASSQDLVWGGLGETQYF. In DNA form, the CDR3 reads TGCGCCAGCAGCCAAGATCTAGTGTGGGGGGGGCTCGGAGAGACCCAGTACTTC. V is TRBV4-1 and J is TRBJ2-5, with a weak D call TRBD2 (7 bases). Deletions cut 0 bases from V and 4 bases from J, with 21 bases between. The CDR3 runs to 18 residues. The germline V gene has CDR1 MGHRA and CDR2 YSYEKL.

V and J are TRBV19 and TRBJ2-3, with D possibly matching TRBD1 (6 bases). Germline CDR1 LNHDA, CDR2 SQIVND (reference sequence). The CDR3 runs 16 residues. The V end was cut by 1 base, the J end by 5 bases, with 16 bases between. CDR3 amino acids: CASSIGQEEVRDTQYF. CDR3 nucleotides: TGTGCCAGTAGTATAGGACAGGAGGAGGTCAGAGATACGCAGTATTTT.

This chain uses TRBV7-8 with TRBJ2-1; the D gene is possibly TRBD2 (7 bases). The germline V gene has CDR1 SGHVS and CDR2 FQNEAQ. V gave up 0 bases and J gave up 6 bases, with 9 bases separating them. The CDR3 extends over 14 amino acids. Here the CDR3 DNA reads TGTGCCAGCAGCTTAGCGGGGGGGCGCAATGAGCAGTTCTTC. Translating it yields CASSLAGGRNEQFF. The whole variable domain, filled in from reference TRBV7-8 and TRBJ2-1, reads GAGVSQSPRYKVAKRGQDVALRCDPISGHVSLFWYQQALGQGPEFLTYFQNEAQLDKSGLPSDRFFAERPEGSVSTLKIQRTQQEDSAVYLCASSLAGGRNEQFFGPGTRLTVL.

This chain links TRBV5-8 with TRBJ2-3, with D tentatively TRBD2 (5 bases). Trimming took 4 bases from V and 1 from J, leaving 19 bases between them. CDR3 length: 17 amino acids. Germline V gene sequence: CDR1 SGHTS, CDR2 YDEGEE. The DNA of the CDR3 is TGTGCCAGCAGCCCAGTCCTCCGTGGGAGAGGCACAGATACGCAGTATTTT. This translates into CASSPVLRGRGTDTQYF.

V gene TRBV7-9 combines with J gene TRBJ1-1; the match to TRBD1 covers 7 bases. Unmatched junction bases numbered 6, after V lost 5 bases and J lost 6 bases. Germline V gene data show CDR1 as SEHNR and CDR2 as FQNEAQ (reference sequence). This CDR3 comprises 13 residues. The CDR3 loop is CASSPNRGPEAFF. The CDR3 nucleotides are TGTGCCAGCAGCCCTAACAGGGGTCCTGAAGCTTTCTTT. Filled out from reference TRBV7-9 and TRBJ1-1, the complete variable domain reads DTGVSQNPRHKITKRGQNVTFRCDPISEHNRLYWYRQTLGQGPEFLTYFQNEAQLEKSRLLSDRFSAERPKGSFSTLEIQRTEQGDSAMYLCASSPNRGPEAFFGQGTRLTVV.

The chain recombines TRBV28 with TRBJ1-1; D unresolved. The CDR3 is 12 residues long. The germline V gene encodes CDR1 MDHEN and CDR2 SYDVKM. V was trimmed by 9 bases and J by 0 bases, leaving 8 bases between them. In DNA, the CDR3 is TGTGCCAGTGGCTCGATGAACACTGAAGCTTTCTTT. Its translation is CASGSMNTEAFF. Full variable domain (remainder filled in from reference TRBV28 and TRBJ1-1): DVKVTQSSRYLVKRTGEKVFLECVQDMDHENMFWYRQDPGLGLRLIYFSYDVKMKEKGDIPEGYSVSREKKERFSLILESASTNQTSMYLCASGSMNTEAFFGQGTRLTVV.

The V gene is TRBV7-2, the J gene TRBJ1-4, with D perhaps matching TRBD1 (5 bases). V was cut by 5 bases and J by 8 bases, with 21 bases left in between. Germline assignment: CDR1 SGHTA and CDR2 FQGNSA. The length of the CDR3 is 16 residues. The DNA of the CDR3 is TGTGCCAGCAGCCTCAACGGCGGGGCGAATCGGGAAAAACTGTTTTTT. It translates to CASSLNGGANREKLFF. Based on the CDR3 plus reference TRBV7-2 and TRBJ1-4, the full variable domain is GAGVSQSPSNKVTEKGKDVELRCDPISGHTALYWYRQSLGQGLEFLIYFQGNSAPDKSGLPSDRFSAERTGGSVSTLTIQRTQQEDSAVYLCASSLNGGANREKLFFGSGTQLSVL.

The V and J genes are TRBV7-9 and TRBJ2-4, with D perhaps TRBD2 (5 bases). From germline, CDR1 is SEHNR and CDR2 FQNEAQ (reference sequence). With 4 bases removed from V and 1 base from J, the gap between germline ends came to 17 bases. This CDR3 has 17 residues. CDR3 sequence reads: CASSSYGRALAKNIQYF. DNA of the CDR3: TGTGCCAGCAGCTCGTATGGGCGGGCCCTCGCCAAAAACATTCAGTACTTC.

The J gene is TRBJ2-1, the V gene TRBV6-1, with a possible D match to TRBD1 (6 bases). The CDR3 is 15 amino acids. V gave up 3 bases and J gave up 1 base, with 10 bases separating them. Germline CDR1 reads MNHNS; CDR2 reads SASEGT. The CDR3 region is CASSETGTSYNEQFF. In DNA form, the CDR3 reads TGTGCCAGCAGTGAGACGGGGACATCCTACAATGAGCAGTTCTTC.

The chain couples TRBV25-1 to TRBJ2-1; D perhaps matches TRBD1 (6 bases). The CDR3 is made up of 15 amino acids. Trimming took off 2 bases at V and 6 bases at J, with 14 bases between the two ends. The germline V gene encodes CDR1 MGHDK and CDR2 SYGVNS. The CDR3 DNA reads TGTGCCAGCAGTGAAATTTCTGGGGACACCAATGAGCAGTTCTTC. Protein sequence: CASSEISGDTNEQFF.

The chain carries TRBV5-8 and TRBJ1-4; possibly TRBD1 for D (5 bases). The germline V and J ends were trimmed by 0 bases and 5 bases, with 11 bases remaining between them. The CDR3 is 15 residues long. CDR1 and CDR2 (germline): SGHTS, YDEGEE. The CDR3 is CASSLGQYSNEKLFF. CDR3 coding DNA: TGTGCCAGCAGCTTGGGACAGTACTCAAATGAAAAACTGTTTTTT.

CDR3 region: CASSPRTSGVYNEQFF. CDR3 coding DNA: TGTGCCAGCAGCCCCCGGACTAGCGGGGTGTACAATGAGCAGTTCTTC. The chain couples TRBV6-4 to TRBJ2-1; 12 bases line up with TRBD2. V gave up 6 bases and J gave up 4 bases; unmatched junction bases: 7. The germline gives CDR1 MRHNA, CDR2 SNTAGT. This CDR3 region has 16 residues.

V usage is TRBV7-2 and J usage is TRBJ2-2; 8 positions match TRBD1. Germline CDR1 is SGHTA and CDR2 is FQGNSA. V trimming: 4 bases; J trimming: 5 bases; junction bases outside the gene matches: 3. This CDR3 spans 14 amino acids. CDR3 region: CASSSGQGTGELFF. In DNA, the CDR3 is TGTGCCAGCAGCTCCGGACAGGGTACCGGGGAGCTGTTTTTT.

The chain recombines TRBV18 with TRBJ2-7; D not certain. CDR1 KGHSH and CDR2 LQKENI come from the germline V gene. V was pared by 0 bases and J by 2 bases, with 8 bases between. The CDR3 spans 14 residues. The CDR3 region has the DNA TGTGCCAGCTCACCACCTTCAGAAACCTACGAGCAGTACTTC. Translation gives CASSPPSETYEQYF. Full variable domain (remainder filled in from reference TRBV18 and TRBJ2-7): NAGVMQNPRHLVRRRGQEARLRCSPMKGHSHVYWYRQLPEEGLKFMVYLQKENIIDESGMPKERFSAEFPKEGPSILRIQQVVRGDSAAYFCASSPPSETYEQYFGPGTRLTVT.

V usage is TRBV7-9 and J usage is TRBJ2-1; 9 bases are shared with TRBD1. CDR1 and CDR2 from the germline V gene are SEHNR and FQNEAQ (reference sequence). V lost 5 bases to trimming and J lost 5 bases; unmatched junction nucleotides: 4. There are 14 residues in the CDR3. The CDR3 nucleotides are TGTGCCAGCAGCCCGGGACAGGGTAACAATGAGCAGTTCTTC. Protein: CASSPGQGNNEQFF.